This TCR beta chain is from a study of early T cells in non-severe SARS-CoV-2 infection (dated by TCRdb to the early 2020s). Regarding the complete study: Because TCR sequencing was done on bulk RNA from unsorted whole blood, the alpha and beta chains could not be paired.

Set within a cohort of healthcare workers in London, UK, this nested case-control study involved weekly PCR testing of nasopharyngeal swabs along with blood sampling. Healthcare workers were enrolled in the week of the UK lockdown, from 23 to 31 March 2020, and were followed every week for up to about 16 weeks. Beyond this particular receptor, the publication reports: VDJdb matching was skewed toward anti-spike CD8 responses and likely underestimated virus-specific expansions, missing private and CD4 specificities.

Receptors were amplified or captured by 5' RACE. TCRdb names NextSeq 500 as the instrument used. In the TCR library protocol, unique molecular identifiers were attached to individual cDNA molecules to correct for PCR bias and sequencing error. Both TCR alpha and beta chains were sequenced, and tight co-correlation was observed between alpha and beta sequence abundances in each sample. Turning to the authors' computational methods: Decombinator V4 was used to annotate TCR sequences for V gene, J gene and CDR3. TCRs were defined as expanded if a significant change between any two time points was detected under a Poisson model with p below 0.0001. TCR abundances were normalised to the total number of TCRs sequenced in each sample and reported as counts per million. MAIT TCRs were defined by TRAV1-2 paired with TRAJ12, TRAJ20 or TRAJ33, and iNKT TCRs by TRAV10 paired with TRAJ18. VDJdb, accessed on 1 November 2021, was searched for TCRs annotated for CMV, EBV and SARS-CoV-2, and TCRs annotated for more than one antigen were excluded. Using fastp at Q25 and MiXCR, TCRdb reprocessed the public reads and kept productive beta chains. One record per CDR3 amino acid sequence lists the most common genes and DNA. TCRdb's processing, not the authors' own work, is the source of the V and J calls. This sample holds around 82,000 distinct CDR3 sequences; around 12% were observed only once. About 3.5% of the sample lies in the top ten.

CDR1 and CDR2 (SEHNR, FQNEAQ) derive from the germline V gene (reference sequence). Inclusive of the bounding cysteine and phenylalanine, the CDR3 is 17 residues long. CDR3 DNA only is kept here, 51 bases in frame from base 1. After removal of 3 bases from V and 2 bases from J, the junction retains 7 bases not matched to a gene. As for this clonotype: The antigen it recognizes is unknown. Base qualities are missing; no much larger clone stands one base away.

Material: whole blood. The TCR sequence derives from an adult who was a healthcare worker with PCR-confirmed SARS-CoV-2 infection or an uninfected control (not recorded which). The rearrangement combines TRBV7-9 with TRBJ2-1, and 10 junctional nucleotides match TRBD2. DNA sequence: TGTGCCAGCAGCTTGAGAACTAGCGGGATGACCTACAATGAGCAGTTCTTC. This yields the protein CASSLRTSGMTYNEQFF.